Only a few counts were recorded for the clone carrying this T cell receptor (beta chain). Its cognate antigen is unknown. The V gene's germline CDR1 is SEHNR and CDR2 FQNEAQ (reference sequence). Trimming took 2 bases from V and 4 from J; bases not matched to a gene: 6. This CDR3 contains 15 residues. Together with a sample-barcoded 5' primer, a J-beta primer mix was included in a second PCR lasting about 7 to 11 cycles. TCRdb re-called the 5' RACE reads with MiXCR, one entry per CDR3 protein. The sample lists 550,000 to 650,000 distinct CDR3 sequences, about 28% occurring once. This sample stems from a study of blood T cells in healthy people across ages. General observations from the study: From one million sequenced T cells, diversity estimates were lower bounds.

These data are also associated with another study on T cells of mothers and their children.

The sample consisted of blood. The sequence came from a boy between 2 and 15 years old in good health. The chain combines TRBV7-9 with TRBJ1-2; 8 bases line up with TRBD1. CDR3 in DNA: TGTGCCAGCAGCTTAAGGACAGGGCTTACCTATGGCTACACCTTC. Its protein is CASSLRTGLTYGYTF.